The clone carrying this TCR beta chain was seen ten or more times. As originally analysed: Samples ranged from roughly 20,000 to 750,000 TCRs, with a median of 95,638. TCRdb re-analysed the RACE reads in MiXCR, keeping a single row per CDR3 protein. The V and J calls here are based on TCRdb, not the publication. This sample carries approximately 57,000 distinct CDR3 sequences, roughly a tenth of them seen once, and the ten largest clones take around 10%. Stated time point: pre-sensitization, week 0. This sample's treatment: therapeutic diphenylcyclopropenone sensitization with weekly scalp DPC. This sample was included in a study of human T cells and chemical hapten exposure. Study overall: Largely, small differences in pooled library volume made per-sample TCR yields vary.

The source was whole blood, collected in connection with sensitization to the hapten diphenylcyclopropenone (DPC). The sequence was obtained from a man aged 40-49 years with alopecia areata. Some clones in this sample may be carry-over from other donors' samples.

The CDR3 is CASSLVIGAYEQYF. CDR3 in DNA: TGTGCCAGCAGCTTAGTAATAGGGGCCTACGAGCAGTACTTC. The chain employs TRBV7-9 and TRBJ2-7; D may be TRBD1 (5 bases). The CDR3 totals 14 residues. Germline-derived CDR1 and CDR2 are SEHNR and FQNEAQ (reference sequence). V was trimmed by 1 base and J by 2 bases, leaving 9 bases between them. Full variable domain (outside the CDR3, taken from reference TRBV7-9 and TRBJ2-7): DTGVSQNPRHKITKRGQNVTFRCDPISEHNRLYWYRQTLGQGPEFLTYFQNEAQLEKSRLLSDRFSAERPKGSFSTLEIQRTEQGDSAMYLCASSLVIGAYEQYFGPGTRLTVT.